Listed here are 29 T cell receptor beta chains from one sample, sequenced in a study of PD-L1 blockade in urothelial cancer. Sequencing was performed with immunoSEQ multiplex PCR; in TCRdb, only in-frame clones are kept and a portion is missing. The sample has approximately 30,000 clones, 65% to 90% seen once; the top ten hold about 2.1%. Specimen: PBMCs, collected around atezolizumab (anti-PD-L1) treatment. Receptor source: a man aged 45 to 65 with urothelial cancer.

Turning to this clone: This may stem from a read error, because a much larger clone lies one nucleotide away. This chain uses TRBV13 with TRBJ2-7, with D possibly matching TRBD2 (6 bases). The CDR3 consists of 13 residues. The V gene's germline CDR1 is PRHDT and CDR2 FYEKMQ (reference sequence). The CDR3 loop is CVSSSGLSYEQYF. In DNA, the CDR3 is TGTGTCAGCAGCAGCGGACTATCCTACGAGCAGTACTTC.

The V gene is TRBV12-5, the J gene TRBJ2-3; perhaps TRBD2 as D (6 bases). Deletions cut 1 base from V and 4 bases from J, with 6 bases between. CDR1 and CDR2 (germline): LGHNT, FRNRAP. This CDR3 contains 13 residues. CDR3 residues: CASGLGGADTQYF. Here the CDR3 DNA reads TGTGCTAGTGGTTTGGGGGGGGCAGATACGCAGTATTTT.

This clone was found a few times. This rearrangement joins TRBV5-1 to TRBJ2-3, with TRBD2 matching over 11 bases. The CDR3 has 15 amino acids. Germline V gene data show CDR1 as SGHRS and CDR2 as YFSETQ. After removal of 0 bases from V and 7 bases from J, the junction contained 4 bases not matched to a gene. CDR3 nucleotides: TGCGCCAGCAGCTTGGGTAGCGGGGGGGCGAATACGCAGTATTTT. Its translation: CASSLGSGGANTQYF.

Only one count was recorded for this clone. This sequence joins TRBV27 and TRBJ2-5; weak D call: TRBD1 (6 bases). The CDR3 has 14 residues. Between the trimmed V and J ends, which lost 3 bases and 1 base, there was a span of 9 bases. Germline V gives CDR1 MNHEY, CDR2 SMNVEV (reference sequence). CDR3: CASSFTGSQETQYF. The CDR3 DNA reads TGTGCCAGCAGTTTTACAGGGAGCCAAGAGACCCAGTACTTC.

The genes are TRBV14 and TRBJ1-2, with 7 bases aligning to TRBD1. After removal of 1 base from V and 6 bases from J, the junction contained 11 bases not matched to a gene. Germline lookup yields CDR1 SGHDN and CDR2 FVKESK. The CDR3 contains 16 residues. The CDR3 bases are TGTGCCAGCAGCCAAGGATCATGGACAGGAAGGAATGGCTACACCTTC. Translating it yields CASSQGSWTGRNGYTF.

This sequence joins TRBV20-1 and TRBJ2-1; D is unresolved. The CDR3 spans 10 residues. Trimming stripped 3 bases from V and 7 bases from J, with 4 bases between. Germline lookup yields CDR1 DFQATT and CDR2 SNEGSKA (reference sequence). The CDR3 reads CSASINEQFF. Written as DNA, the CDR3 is TGCAGTGCTAGTATAAATGAGCAGTTCTTC.

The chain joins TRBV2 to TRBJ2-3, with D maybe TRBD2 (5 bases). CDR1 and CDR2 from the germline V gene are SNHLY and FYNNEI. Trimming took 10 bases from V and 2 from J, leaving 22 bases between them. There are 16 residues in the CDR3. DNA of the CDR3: TGTGCCACCTGCTCTACGACAACCGGGGACACAGATACGCAGTATTTT. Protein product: CATCSTTTGDTDTQYF.

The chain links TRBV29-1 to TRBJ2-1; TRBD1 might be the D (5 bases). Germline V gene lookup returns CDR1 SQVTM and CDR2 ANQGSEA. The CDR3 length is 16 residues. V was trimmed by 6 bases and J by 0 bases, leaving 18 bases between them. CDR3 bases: TGCAGCGTCCCCAGGACATCACCGAACTCCTACAATGAGCAGTTCTTC. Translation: CSVPRTSPNSYNEQFF.

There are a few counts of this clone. CDR3 bases: TGTGCCAGCAGTTACGGGCCAGGAGGAGAAGCTTTCTTT. Translation gives CASSYGPGGEAFF. The chain joins TRBV6-5 to TRBJ1-1; D remains unclear. V was trimmed by 2 bases and J by 8 bases, leaving 12 bases between them. The length of the CDR3 is 13 residues. CDR1 and CDR2 (germline): MNHEY, SVGAGI.

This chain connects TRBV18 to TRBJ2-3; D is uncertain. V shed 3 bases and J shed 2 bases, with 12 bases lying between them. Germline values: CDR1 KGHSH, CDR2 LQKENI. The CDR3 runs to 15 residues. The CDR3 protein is CASSPRRASTDTQYF. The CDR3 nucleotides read TGTGCCAGCTCACCCCGCCGAGCTTCCACAGATACGCAGTATTTT.

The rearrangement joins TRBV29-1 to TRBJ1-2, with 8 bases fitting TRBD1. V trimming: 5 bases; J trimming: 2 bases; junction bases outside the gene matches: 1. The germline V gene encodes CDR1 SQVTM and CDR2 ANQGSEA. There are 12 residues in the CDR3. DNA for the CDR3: TGCAGCGTTAGGACAGGGAACTATGGCTACACCTTC. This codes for CSVRTGNYGYTF.

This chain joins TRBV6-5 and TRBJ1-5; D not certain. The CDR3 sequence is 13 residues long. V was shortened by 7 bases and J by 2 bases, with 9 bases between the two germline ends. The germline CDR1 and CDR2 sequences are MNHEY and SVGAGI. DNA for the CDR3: TGTGCCAGCACCCCCCAGGGCAATCAGCCCCAGCATTTT. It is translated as CASTPQGNQPQHF.

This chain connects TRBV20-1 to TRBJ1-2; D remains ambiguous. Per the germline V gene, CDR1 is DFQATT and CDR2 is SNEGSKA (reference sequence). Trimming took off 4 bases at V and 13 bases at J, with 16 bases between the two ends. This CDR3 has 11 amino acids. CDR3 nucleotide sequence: TGCAGTGCTATAGGAGGGAAGGCGTCCACCTTC. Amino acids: CSAIGGKASTF.

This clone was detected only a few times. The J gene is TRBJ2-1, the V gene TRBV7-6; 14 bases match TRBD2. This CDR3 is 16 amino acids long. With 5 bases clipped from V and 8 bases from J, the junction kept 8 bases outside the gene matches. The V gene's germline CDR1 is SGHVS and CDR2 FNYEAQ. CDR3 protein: CASSKQTSGGADEQFF. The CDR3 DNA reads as TGTGCCAGCAGCAAACAGACTAGCGGGGGGGCGGATGAGCAGTTCTTC.

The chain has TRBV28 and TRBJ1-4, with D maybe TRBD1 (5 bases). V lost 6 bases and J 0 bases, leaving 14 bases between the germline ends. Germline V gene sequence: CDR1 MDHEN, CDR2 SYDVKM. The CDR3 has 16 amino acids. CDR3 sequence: CASSAPDITTNEKLFF. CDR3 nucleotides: TGTGCCAGCAGCGCCCCGGACATAACAACTAATGAAAAACTGTTTTTT.

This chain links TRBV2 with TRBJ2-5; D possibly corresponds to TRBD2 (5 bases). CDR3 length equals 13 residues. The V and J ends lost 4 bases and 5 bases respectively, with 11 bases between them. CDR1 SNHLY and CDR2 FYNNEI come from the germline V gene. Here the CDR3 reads CASSAIRRETQYF. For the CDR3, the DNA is TGTGCCAGCAGTGCGATCAGGAGGGAGACCCAGTACTTC.

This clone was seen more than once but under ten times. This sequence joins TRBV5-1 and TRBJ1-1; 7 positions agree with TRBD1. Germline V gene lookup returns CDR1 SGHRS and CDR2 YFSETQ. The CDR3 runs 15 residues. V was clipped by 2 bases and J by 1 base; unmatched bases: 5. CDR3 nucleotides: TGCGCCAGCAGCTTTGCGGGACAGAAGAACACTGAAGCTTTCTTT. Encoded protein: CASSFAGQKNTEAFF.

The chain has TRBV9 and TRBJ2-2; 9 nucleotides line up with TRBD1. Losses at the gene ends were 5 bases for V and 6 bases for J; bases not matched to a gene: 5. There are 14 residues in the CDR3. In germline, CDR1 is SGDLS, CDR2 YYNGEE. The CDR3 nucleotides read TGTGCCAGCAGGTCGGGACAGGGACCCGGGGAGCTGTTTTTT. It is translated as CASRSGQGPGELFF.

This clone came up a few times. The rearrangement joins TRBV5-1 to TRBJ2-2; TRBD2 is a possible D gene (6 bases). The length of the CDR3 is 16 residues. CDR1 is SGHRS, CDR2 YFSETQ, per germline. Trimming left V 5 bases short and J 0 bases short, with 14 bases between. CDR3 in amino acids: CASSSNPGANTGELFF. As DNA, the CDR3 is TGCGCCAGCAGTTCAAATCCGGGAGCGAACACCGGGGAGCTGTTTTTT.

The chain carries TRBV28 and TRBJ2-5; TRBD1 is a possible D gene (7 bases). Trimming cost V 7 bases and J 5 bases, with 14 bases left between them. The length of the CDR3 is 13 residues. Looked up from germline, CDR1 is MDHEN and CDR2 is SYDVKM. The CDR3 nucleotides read TGTGCCAGCAATCAGGGGGGACGGGAGACCCAGTACTTC. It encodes CASNQGGRETQYF. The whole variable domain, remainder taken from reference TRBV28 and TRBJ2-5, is DVKVTQSSRYLVKRTGEKVFLECVQDMDHENMFWYRQDPGLGLRLIYFSYDVKMKEKGDIPEGYSVSREKKERFSLILESASTNQTSMYLCASNQGGRETQYFGPGTRLLVL.

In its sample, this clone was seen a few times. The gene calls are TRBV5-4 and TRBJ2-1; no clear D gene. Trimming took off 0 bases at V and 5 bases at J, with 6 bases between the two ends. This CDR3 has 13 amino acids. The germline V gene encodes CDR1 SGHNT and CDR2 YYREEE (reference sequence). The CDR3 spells CASSLVQNNEQFF. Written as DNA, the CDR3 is TGTGCCAGCAGCTTGGTACAGAACAATGAGCAGTTCTTC.

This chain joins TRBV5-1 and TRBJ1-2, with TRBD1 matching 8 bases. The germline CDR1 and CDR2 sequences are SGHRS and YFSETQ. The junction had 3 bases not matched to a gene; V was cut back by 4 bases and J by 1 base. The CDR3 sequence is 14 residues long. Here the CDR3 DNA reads TGCGCCAGCAGCCGACAGGGGAGTAACTATGGCTACACCTTC. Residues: CASSRQGSNYGYTF.

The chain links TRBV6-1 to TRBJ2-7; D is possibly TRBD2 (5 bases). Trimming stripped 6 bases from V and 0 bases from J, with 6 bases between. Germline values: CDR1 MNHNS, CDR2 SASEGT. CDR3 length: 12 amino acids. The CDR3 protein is CASRRDSYEQYV. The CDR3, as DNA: TGTGCCAGCAGGAGGGACTCCTACGAGCAGTACGTC.

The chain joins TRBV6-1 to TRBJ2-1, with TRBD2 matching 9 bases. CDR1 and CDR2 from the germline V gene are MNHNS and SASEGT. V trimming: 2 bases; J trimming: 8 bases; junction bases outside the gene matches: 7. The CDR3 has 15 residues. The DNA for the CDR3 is TGTGCCAGCAGTGAACGGCGGGGGGGCCTAGATGAGCAGTTCTTC. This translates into CASSERRGGLDEQFF.

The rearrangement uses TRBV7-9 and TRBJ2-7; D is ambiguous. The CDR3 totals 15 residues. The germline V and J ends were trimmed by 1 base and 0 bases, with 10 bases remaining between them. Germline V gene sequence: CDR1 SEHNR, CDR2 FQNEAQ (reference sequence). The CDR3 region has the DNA TGTGCCAGCAGCTTAGTTCCAGGTTACTCCTACGAGCAGTACTTC. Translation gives CASSLVPGYSYEQYF.

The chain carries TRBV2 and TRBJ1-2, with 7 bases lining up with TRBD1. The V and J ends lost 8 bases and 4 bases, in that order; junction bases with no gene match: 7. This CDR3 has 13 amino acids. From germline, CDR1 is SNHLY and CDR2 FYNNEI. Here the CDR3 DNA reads TGTGCCAGCGAGGAGACAGGGTTCTATGGCTACACCTTC. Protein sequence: CASEETGFYGYTF.

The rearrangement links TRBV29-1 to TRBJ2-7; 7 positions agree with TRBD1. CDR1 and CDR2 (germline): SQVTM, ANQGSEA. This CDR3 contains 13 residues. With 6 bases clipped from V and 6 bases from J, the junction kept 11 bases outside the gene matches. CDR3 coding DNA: TGCAGCGTGGCACAGGGGCGATCAGGCGAGCAGTACGTC. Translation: CSVAQGRSGEQYV.

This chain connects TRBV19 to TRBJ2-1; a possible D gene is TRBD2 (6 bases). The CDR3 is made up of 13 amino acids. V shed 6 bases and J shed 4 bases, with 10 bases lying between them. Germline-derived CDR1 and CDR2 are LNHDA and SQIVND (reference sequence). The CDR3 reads CASSGRSYNEQFF. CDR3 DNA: TGTGCCAGTAGCGGGAGATCGTACAATGAGCAGTTCTTC.

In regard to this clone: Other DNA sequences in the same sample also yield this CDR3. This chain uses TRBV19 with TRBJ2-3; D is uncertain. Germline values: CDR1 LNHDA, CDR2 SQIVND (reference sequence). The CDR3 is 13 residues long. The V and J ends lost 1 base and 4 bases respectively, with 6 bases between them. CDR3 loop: CASSIGLSDTQYF. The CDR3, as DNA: TGTGCCAGTAGTATAGGCCTATCAGATACGCAGTATTTT.